Listed below are T cell receptor beta chains from one sample, sequenced in a study of CD8 T cells in Susac syndrome. TCRdb used MiXCR to reprocess the immunoSEQ multiplex PCR reads, holding one entry per CDR3 protein. The top ten hold 0.4% to 0.5% of the sample, which has under 110,000 distinct CDR3 sequences, 94% seen once. Sequences were obtained from CD8+ T cells from PBMCs. The receptors here all came from a human donor with Susac syndrome. Each CDR3 is given with its conserved first and last residue. Fields, in order: CDR3 length, V gene, clone size, D gene, J gene, CDR3 DNA, CDR3 protein. A D gene is named only where the DNA matches it firmly. Some rows have no size entry. The others give once, few or many, or a class for an expanded clone.

cdr3_length: 13; v_call: TRBV7-9; clone_size: -; d_call: -; j_call: TRBJ2-7; cdr3_nt: TGTGCCAGCAGCCCCCGACAGACCTACGAGCAGTACTTC; cdr3_aa: CASSPRQTYEQYF
cdr3_length: 12; v_call: TRBV15; clone_size: -; d_call: -; j_call: TRBJ1-1; cdr3_nt: TGTGCCACCAGCAGAGACCATAGGGGAGCTTTCTTT; cdr3_aa: CATSRDHRGAFF
cdr3_length: 14; v_call: TRBV6-5; clone_size: -; d_call: -; j_call: TRBJ1-1; cdr3_nt: TGTGCCAGCAGTTACCAGGGGATGAACACTGAAGCTTTCTTT; cdr3_aa: CASSYQGMNTEAFF
cdr3_length: 12; v_call: TRBV9; clone_size: -; d_call: TRBD1; j_call: TRBJ1-1; cdr3_nt: TGTGCCAGCAGCGGCGGACAGGGAGAAGCTTTCTTT; cdr3_aa: CASSGGQGEAFF
cdr3_length: 14; v_call: TRBV20-1; clone_size: -; d_call: TRBD1; j_call: TRBJ2-1; cdr3_nt: TGCAGTGCCCTACGTGGGGACCGGGACAGTGGGGGGTTCTTC; cdr3_aa: CSALRGDRDSGGFF
cdr3_length: 14; v_call: TRBV9; clone_size: -; d_call: -; j_call: TRBJ1-1; cdr3_nt: TGTGCCAGCAGCGCGAGGGGGGGCCAGGGTGAAGCTTTCTTT; cdr3_aa: CASSARGGQGEAFF
cdr3_length: 15; v_call: TRBV7-8; clone_size: -; d_call: TRBD2; j_call: TRBJ2-7; cdr3_nt: TGTGCCAGCAGCTTAGCGTCGGCGGGGGGTGGGGAGCAGTACTTC; cdr3_aa: CASSLASAGGGEQYF
cdr3_length: 14; v_call: TRBV4-3; clone_size: -; d_call: -; j_call: TRBJ2-2; cdr3_nt: TGCGCCAGCAGCCACACAACAGAGGGCGGGGAGCTGTTTTTT; cdr3_aa: CASSHTTEGGELFF
cdr3_length: 16; v_call: TRBV2; clone_size: -; d_call: TRBD1; j_call: TRBJ2-5; cdr3_nt: TGTGCCAGCAACAAAGGGGGACAGGGGCTCCAAGAGACCCAGTACTTC; cdr3_aa: CASNKGGQGLQETQYF
cdr3_length: 13; v_call: TRBV5-4; clone_size: once; d_call: TRBD1; j_call: TRBJ1-2; cdr3_nt: TGTGCCAGCAGCCTACAGGGGGACTATGGCTACACCTTC; cdr3_aa: CASSLQGDYGYTF
cdr3_length: 15; v_call: TRBV9; clone_size: -; d_call: TRBD2; j_call: TRBJ2-1; cdr3_nt: TGTGCCAGCAGCGTAGTCGGGGGGGGCTACAATGAGCAGTTCTTC; cdr3_aa: CASSVVGGGYNEQFF
cdr3_length: 12; v_call: TRBV20-1; clone_size: -; d_call: -; j_call: TRBJ2-2; cdr3_nt: TGCAGTGCTCATCAGGGTGGCGGGGAGCTGTTTTTT; cdr3_aa: CSAHQGGGELFF
cdr3_length: 10; v_call: TRBV21-1; clone_size: -; d_call: -; j_call: TRBJ1-2; cdr3_nt: TGTGCCAGCAGCCCCTATGGCTACACCTTC; cdr3_aa: CASSPYGYTF
cdr3_length: 10; v_call: TRBV2; clone_size: -; d_call: TRBD1; j_call: TRBJ1-2; cdr3_nt: TGTGCCAGCAGGGACAGGGGCTACACCTTC; cdr3_aa: CASRDRGYTF
cdr3_length: 14; v_call: TRBV3-1; clone_size: once; d_call: TRBD2; j_call: TRBJ2-3; cdr3_nt: TGTGCCAGCAGCCCACGTCTAGCGGCAGATACGCAGTATTTT; cdr3_aa: CASSPRLAADTQYF
cdr3_length: 14; v_call: TRBV5-5; clone_size: -; d_call: -; j_call: TRBJ2-7; cdr3_nt: TGTGCCAGCAGCTTGGAACGGGTATCCTACGAGCAGTACTTC; cdr3_aa: CASSLERVSYEQYF
cdr3_length: 11; v_call: TRBV29-1; clone_size: -; d_call: -; j_call: TRBJ1-2; cdr3_nt: TGCAGCGTTGATCTTTACTATGGCTACACCTTC; cdr3_aa: CSVDLYYGYTF
cdr3_length: 11; v_call: TRBV9; clone_size: -; d_call: TRBD1; j_call: TRBJ1-2; cdr3_nt: TGTGCCAGCACCCGACAGGGAAGGAACACCTTC; cdr3_aa: CASTRQGRNTF
cdr3_length: 12; v_call: TRBV13; clone_size: -; d_call: -; j_call: TRBJ1-6; cdr3_nt: TGTGCCAGCAGCTTTCCGGGGTCACCCCTCCACTTT; cdr3_aa: CASSFPGSPLHF
cdr3_length: 12; v_call: TRBV29-1; clone_size: -; d_call: -; j_call: TRBJ2-7; cdr3_nt: TGCAGCGTTGGGGACGGGAACTACGAGCAGTACTTC; cdr3_aa: CSVGDGNYEQYF
cdr3_length: 13; v_call: TRBV29-1; clone_size: -; d_call: TRBD1; j_call: TRBJ1-2; cdr3_nt: TGCAGCATTCTGGTTGGGACAGGGGATGGCTACACCTTC; cdr3_aa: CSILVGTGDGYTF
cdr3_length: 14; v_call: TRBV13; clone_size: -; d_call: -; j_call: TRBJ2-1; cdr3_nt: TGTGCCAGCAGCTTAGGCCGGGCGGGGAACGAGCAGTTCTTC; cdr3_aa: CASSLGRAGNEQFF
cdr3_length: 18; v_call: TRBV7-9; clone_size: -; d_call: TRBD2; j_call: TRBJ2-7; cdr3_nt: TGTGCCAGCAGCTCGACTAGCGGGGGTCGTCCGAGCTCCTACGAGCAGTACTTC; cdr3_aa: CASSSTSGGRPSSYEQYF
cdr3_length: 13; v_call: TRBV29-1; clone_size: -; d_call: -; j_call: TRBJ2-4; cdr3_nt: TGCAGCGTTGAGGTTGAGGGGGAGTTCATTCAGTACTTC; cdr3_aa: CSVEVEGEFIQYF
cdr3_length: 14; v_call: TRBV20-1; clone_size: -; d_call: -; j_call: TRBJ2-1; cdr3_nt: TGCAGTGCTAGTGGGGCCCTCTCCTACAATGAGCAGTTCTTC; cdr3_aa: CSASGALSYNEQFF
cdr3_length: 10; v_call: TRBV25-1; clone_size: -; d_call: -; j_call: TRBJ2-5; cdr3_nt: TGTGCCAGCAGTCTGCAGACCCAGTACTTC; cdr3_aa: CASSLQTQYF
cdr3_length: 17; v_call: TRBV5-4; clone_size: -; d_call: -; j_call: TRBJ2-7; cdr3_nt: TGTGCCAGCAGCTTTCGAACAGGCCCGGTCAGCTCCTACGAGCAGTACTTC; cdr3_aa: CASSFRTGPVSSYEQYF
cdr3_length: 13; v_call: TRBV9; clone_size: -; d_call: -; j_call: TRBJ2-7; cdr3_nt: TGTGCCAGCAGCCCAGACATGGGCTACGAGCAGTACTTC; cdr3_aa: CASSPDMGYEQYF
cdr3_length: 13; v_call: TRBV5-5; clone_size: -; d_call: -; j_call: TRBJ2-3; cdr3_nt: TGTGCCAGCAGCCCTGACAGCACAGATACGCAGTATTTT; cdr3_aa: CASSPDSTDTQYF
cdr3_length: 15; v_call: TRBV20-1; clone_size: -; d_call: TRBD2; j_call: TRBJ2-2; cdr3_nt: TGCAGTGCTTCTAGTAGCGGGGGGGCCACCGGGGAGCTGTTTTTT; cdr3_aa: CSASSSGGATGELFF
cdr3_length: 12; v_call: TRBV20-1; clone_size: -; d_call: -; j_call: TRBJ2-7; cdr3_nt: TGCAGTGCTAGAGATGTCAGCGACGAGCAGTACTTC; cdr3_aa: CSARDVSDEQYF
cdr3_length: 11; v_call: TRBV27; clone_size: -; d_call: -; j_call: TRBJ2-7; cdr3_nt: TGTGCCAGCAGTCGGAGAGACGAGCAGTACTTC; cdr3_aa: CASSRRDEQYF
cdr3_length: 14; v_call: TRBV6-6; clone_size: once; d_call: TRBD1; j_call: TRBJ2-5; cdr3_nt: TGTGCCAGCAGTCAGACAGGGTCTGAAGAGACCCAGTACTTC; cdr3_aa: CASSQTGSEETQYF
cdr3_length: 17; v_call: TRBV11-2; clone_size: -; d_call: -; j_call: TRBJ2-4; cdr3_nt: TGTGCCAGCAGCTTAGGGCCCCGTCTGCTAGCCAAAAACATTCAGTACTTC; cdr3_aa: CASSLGPRLLAKNIQYF
cdr3_length: 17; v_call: TRBV7-2; clone_size: -; d_call: TRBD2; j_call: TRBJ2-3; cdr3_nt: TGTGCCAGCAGGCGACTAGCGGGGGGGCCTAGCACAGATACGCAGTATTTT; cdr3_aa: CASRRLAGGPSTDTQYF
cdr3_length: 10; v_call: TRBV10-3; clone_size: -; d_call: -; j_call: TRBJ2-5; cdr3_nt: TGTGCCACCAAGAAAGAGACCCAGTACTTC; cdr3_aa: CATKKETQYF
cdr3_length: 16; v_call: TRBV20-1; clone_size: -; d_call: -; j_call: TRBJ1-5; cdr3_nt: TGCAGTGCTAGAGATCGCAGGGGCTATAGCAATCAGCCCCAGCATTTT; cdr3_aa: CSARDRRGYSNQPQHF
cdr3_length: 15; v_call: TRBV4-1; clone_size: -; d_call: TRBD1; j_call: TRBJ1-6; cdr3_nt: TGCGCCAGCAGCCATCCGACAGGGGATAATTCACCCCTCCACTTT; cdr3_aa: CASSHPTGDNSPLHF
cdr3_length: 13; v_call: TRBV27; clone_size: -; d_call: TRBD1; j_call: TRBJ2-7; cdr3_nt: TGTGCCACCTGGGACAGAAGCTCCTACGAGCAGTACTTC; cdr3_aa: CATWDRSSYEQYF
cdr3_length: 13; v_call: TRBV27; clone_size: -; d_call: -; j_call: TRBJ2-7; cdr3_nt: TGTGCCAGCAGTTTAACATATGGCACCGAGCAGTACTTC; cdr3_aa: CASSLTYGTEQYF
cdr3_length: 14; v_call: TRBV29-1; clone_size: -; d_call: TRBD1; j_call: TRBJ1-2; cdr3_nt: TGCAGCGTTGGTAGGACAGGGGGCCTCAGTGGCTACACCTTC; cdr3_aa: CSVGRTGGLSGYTF
cdr3_length: 15; v_call: TRBV12-3/TRBV12-4; clone_size: -; d_call: -; j_call: TRBJ2-1; cdr3_nt: TGTGCCAGCAGTTTATTGAGGGAATCCTACAATGAGCAGTTCTTC; cdr3_aa: CASSLLRESYNEQFF
cdr3_length: 15; v_call: TRBV7-8; clone_size: once; d_call: TRBD2; j_call: TRBJ2-3; cdr3_nt: TGTGCCAGCAGCTTAGAAGCGGGGGTAGGAGATACGCAGTATTTT; cdr3_aa: CASSLEAGVGDTQYF
cdr3_length: 11; v_call: TRBV20-1; clone_size: -; d_call: -; j_call: TRBJ1-6; cdr3_nt: TGCAGTGCTAGTTGGAGAAGGCCCCTCCACTTT; cdr3_aa: CSASWRRPLHF
cdr3_length: 12; v_call: TRBV25-1; clone_size: -; d_call: -; j_call: TRBJ1-2; cdr3_nt: TGTGCCAGCAATTCCGGGGGCCATGGCTACACCTTC; cdr3_aa: CASNSGGHGYTF
cdr3_length: 14; v_call: TRBV3-1; clone_size: -; d_call: TRBD1; j_call: TRBJ1-2; cdr3_nt: TGTGCCAGCAGCCAAGATACAGGGGGATATGGCTACACCTTC; cdr3_aa: CASSQDTGGYGYTF
cdr3_length: 15; v_call: TRBV27; clone_size: -; d_call: -; j_call: TRBJ2-5; cdr3_nt: TGTGCCAGCAGTTTAAGGGCTTACGGCTCAGAGACCCAGTACTTC; cdr3_aa: CASSLRAYGSETQYF